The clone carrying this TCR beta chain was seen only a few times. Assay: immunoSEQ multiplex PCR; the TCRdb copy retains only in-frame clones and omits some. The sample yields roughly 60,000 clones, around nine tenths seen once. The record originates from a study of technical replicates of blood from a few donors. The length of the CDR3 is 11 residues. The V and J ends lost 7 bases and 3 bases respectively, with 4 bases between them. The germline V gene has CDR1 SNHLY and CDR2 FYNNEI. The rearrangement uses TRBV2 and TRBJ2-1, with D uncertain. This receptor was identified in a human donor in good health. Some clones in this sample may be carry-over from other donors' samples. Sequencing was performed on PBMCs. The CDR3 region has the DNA TGTGCCAGCACCTACTACAATGAGCAGTTCTTC. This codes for CASTYYNEQFF.